These 2 T cell receptor beta chains share one sample of origin, sequenced in a study of beta chain features in type 1 diabetes. What these receptors recognize is not known. Every isolated RNA sample was fully reverse transcribed, so sequencing captured expressed TCRB transcripts. Data came from immunoSEQ multiplex PCR; TCRdb stores just in-frame clones and leaves some out. The data show about 640,000 clones, around 12% seen once. General study points: A moderate, significant TCRB CDR3 shortening appeared in type 1 diabetes across four CD4+ subsets.

The sequenced sample was naive CD4+ T cells from blood. These receptors all stem from a man aged 30 to 39 with type 1 diabetes.

This clone showed up just a few times. The chain has TRBV12-5 and TRBJ2-7, with 7 bases lining up with TRBD1. Trimming cost V 4 bases and J 4 bases; bases outside gene matches: 4. This CDR3 has 13 residues. Germline V lookup: CDR1 LGHNT, CDR2 FRNRAP. The CDR3, as DNA: TGTGCTAGTGGTTCAGGGGGTCTGTACGAGCAGTACTTC. Translation: CASGSGGLYEQYF.

As for this clone: In the same sample, other DNA sequences code for this CDR3. The chain uses TRBV30 and TRBJ1-6; D not certain. The germline gives CDR1 GTSNPN, CDR2 SVGIG (reference sequence). Deletions cut 1 base from V and 7 bases from J, with 5 bases between. The CDR3 totals 12 residues. The CDR3 region is CAWSGANSPLHF. The CDR3 DNA reads TGTGCCTGGAGTGGGGCAAATTCACCCCTCCACTTT.